The 8 T cell receptor beta chains reported below all come from one sample, sequenced in a study of human T cells and chemical hapten exposure (dated by TCRdb to about 2021). This specimen's time point label, per the study, means: pre-sensitization, week 0. Interpreted using the paper, the treatment or condition label stands for: therapeutic diphenylcyclopropenone sensitization with weekly scalp DPC. Libraries were made using RACE. Data came from a NextSeq 500. TCRdb reprocessed the public reads (quality trimming at Q25 with fastp, clone calling with MiXCR) and kept in-frame beta chains. Every distinct CDR3 protein forms one entry, paired with its most common genes and DNA. This sample is represented by 250,000 to 300,000 distinct CDR3 sequences; about 7.7% of them were singletons. The top ten constitute more than 0.95% of the sample. Sequencing used whole blood, obtained in connection with sensitization to the hapten diphenylcyclopropenone (DPC). These receptors originate from a man aged 18-30 years with alopecia areata. Some clones in this sample may be carry-over from other donors' samples.

The rearrangement joins TRBV11-2 to TRBJ2-5; D is unresolved. The CDR3 runs to 13 residues. Trimming took off 1 base at V and 14 bases at J, with 17 bases between the two ends. The germline gives CDR1 SGHAT, CDR2 FQNNGV. Written as DNA, the CDR3 is TGTGCCAGCAGCTTAGGGTGGTTCCCCCTTTTTTACTTC. Its translation is CASSLGWFPLFYF.

This chain joins TRBV7-9 and TRBJ2-4; 9 bases are shared with TRBD2. Trimming at V came to 5 bases and at J to 2 bases, leaving 10 bases not matched to a gene. The germline gives CDR1 SEHNR, CDR2 FQNEAQ (reference sequence). This CDR3 has 17 amino acids. CDR3 DNA: TGTGCCAGCAGCACCAGACTAGCGGATGATCCCAAAAACATTCAGTACTTC. Its protein product is CASSTRLADDPKNIQYF.

The chain employs TRBV20-1 and TRBJ2-2, with D unresolved. CDR3 length: 12 amino acids. Germline loops: CDR1 DFQATT, CDR2 SNEGSKA (reference sequence). CDR3 sequence reads: CSFLDIRGELFF. The CDR3, as DNA: TGCAGCTTTTTAGATATCCGCGGGGAGCTGTTTTTT.

This clonotype was seen many times. The chain links TRBV7-9 to TRBJ1-1; TRBD1 is a possible D gene (6 bases). CDR3 length: 16 residues. Germline V gives CDR1 SEHNR, CDR2 FQNEAQ (reference sequence). V gave up 5 bases and J gave up 3 bases, with 19 bases separating them. Here the CDR3 reads CASSPGTGLWDTEAFF. For the CDR3, the DNA is TGTGCCAGCAGCCCAGGCACAGGGTTATGGGACACTGAAGCTTTCTTT.

This clonotype was observed a few times. V usage is TRBV20-1 and J usage is TRBJ2-2; D gene uncertain. Germline V gene sequence: CDR1 DFQATT, CDR2 SNEGSKA (reference sequence). The ends were cut back, 1 base at V and 6 bases at J, with 12 bases in the middle. The length of the CDR3 is 14 residues. CDR3 coding DNA: TGCAGTGCTAGAGGCCACAAGGGTCCCGGGGAGCTGTTTTTT. Protein sequence: CSARGHKGPGELFF.

This chain joins TRBV9 and TRBJ1-1; D not certain. The germline gives CDR1 SGDLS, CDR2 YYNGEE. This CDR3 spans 15 amino acids. The V end lost 8 bases, the J end lost 1 base, and 18 bases lay between the germline ends. CDR3 sequence: CARSSPSNPNTEAFF. CDR3 bases: TGTGCCAGGAGCTCCCCTTCGAACCCGAACACTGAAGCTTTCTTT. Based on the CDR3 plus reference TRBV9 and TRBJ1-1, the full variable domain is DSGVTQTPKHLITATGQRVTLRCSPRSGDLSVYWYQQSLDQGLQFLIQYYNGEERAKGNILERFSAQQFPDLHSELNLSSLELGDSALYFCARSSPSNPNTEAFFGQGTRLTVV.

The chain is built from TRBV7-9 and TRBJ1-1; D call uncertain. V was clipped by 2 bases and J by 8 bases, with 6 bases between them. CDR1 SEHNR and CDR2 FQNEAQ come from the germline V gene (reference sequence). This CDR3 has 11 residues. This chain's CDR3 is CASSLMTEAFF. CDR3 bases: TGTGCCAGCAGCTTAATGACAGAAGCTTTCTTT.

This clonotype turned up a few times. The chain carries TRBV10-3 and TRBJ2-3, with 13 bases lining up with TRBD2. Germline CDR1 reads ENHRY; CDR2 reads SYGVKD. The CDR3 loop spans 17 amino acids. The V and J ends lost 4 bases and 6 bases, in that order; junction bases with no gene match: 10. In nucleotides, the CDR3 is TGTGCCATCAGTGGGGGACTAGCGGGGCTCTCCATGGATACGCAGTATTTT. The encoded protein is CAISGGLAGLSMDTQYF.